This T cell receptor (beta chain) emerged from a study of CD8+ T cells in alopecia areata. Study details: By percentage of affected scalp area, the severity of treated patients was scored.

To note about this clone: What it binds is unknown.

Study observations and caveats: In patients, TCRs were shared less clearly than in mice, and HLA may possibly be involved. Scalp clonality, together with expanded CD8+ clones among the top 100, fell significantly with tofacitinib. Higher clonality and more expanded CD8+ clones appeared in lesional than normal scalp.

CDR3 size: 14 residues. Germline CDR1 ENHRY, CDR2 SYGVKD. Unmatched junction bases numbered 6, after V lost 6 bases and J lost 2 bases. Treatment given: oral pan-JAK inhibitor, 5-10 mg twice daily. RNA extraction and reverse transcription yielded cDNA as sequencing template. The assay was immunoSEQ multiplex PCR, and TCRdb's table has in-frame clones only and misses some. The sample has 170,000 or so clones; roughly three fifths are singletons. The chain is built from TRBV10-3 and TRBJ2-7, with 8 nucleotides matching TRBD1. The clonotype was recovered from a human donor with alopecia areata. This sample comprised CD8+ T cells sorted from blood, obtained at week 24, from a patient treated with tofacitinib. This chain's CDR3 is CAISLKGQAYEQYF. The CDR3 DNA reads TGTGCCATCAGCCTAAAGGGACAGGCCTACGAGCAGTACTTC.